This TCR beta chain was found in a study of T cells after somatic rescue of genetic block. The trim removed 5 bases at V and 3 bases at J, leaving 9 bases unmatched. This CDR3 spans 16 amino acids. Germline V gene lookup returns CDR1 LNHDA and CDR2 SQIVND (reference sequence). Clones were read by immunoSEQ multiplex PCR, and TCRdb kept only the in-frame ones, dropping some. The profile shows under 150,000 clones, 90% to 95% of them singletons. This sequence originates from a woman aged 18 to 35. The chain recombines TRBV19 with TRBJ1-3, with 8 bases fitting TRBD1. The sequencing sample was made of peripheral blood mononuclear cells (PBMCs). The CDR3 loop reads CASSVTLGQGGNTIYF. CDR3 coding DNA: TGTGCCAGTAGTGTGACTCTCGGACAGGGTGGAAACACCATATATTTT.